This T cell receptor beta chain was obtained from a study of shared clonotypes between healthy human individuals. Profiling relied on immunoSEQ multiplex PCR, and the TCRdb table lists in-frame clones only, not all of them. The sample includes some 550,000 clones, approximately 97% of them seen just once. The origin of this receptor is a woman in her thirties in good health. Source material: naive CD4+ T cells sorted from blood. Subset described: CD45RA+ positively selected.

The CDR3 DNA follows: TGCGCCAGCAGCTTTCCGCCCTCGGGAGGGATCACTGAAGCTTTCTTT. This encodes CASSFPPSGGITEAFF. J is TRBJ1-1 and V is TRBV5-1; D not certain. V lost 2 bases, J lost 4 bases, and 18 bases lay in between. This CDR3 is built from 16 residues. Per germline, CDR1 SGHRS and CDR2 YFSETQ.